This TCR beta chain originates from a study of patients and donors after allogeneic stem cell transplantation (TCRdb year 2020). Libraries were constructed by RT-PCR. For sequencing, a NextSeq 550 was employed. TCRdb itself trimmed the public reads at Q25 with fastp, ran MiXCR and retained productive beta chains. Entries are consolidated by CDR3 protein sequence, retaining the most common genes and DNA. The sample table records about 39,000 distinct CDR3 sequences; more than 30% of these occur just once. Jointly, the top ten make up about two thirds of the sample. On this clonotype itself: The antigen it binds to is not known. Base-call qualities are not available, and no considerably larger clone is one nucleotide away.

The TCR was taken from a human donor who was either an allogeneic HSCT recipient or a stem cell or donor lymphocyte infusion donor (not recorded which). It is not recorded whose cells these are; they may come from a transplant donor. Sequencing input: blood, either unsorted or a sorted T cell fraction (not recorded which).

CDR3 loop: CASRPRRQGRQETQYF. The DNA is as follows: TGTGCCAGCAGGCCCAGGCGACAGGGCCGCCAAGAGACCCAGTACTTC. The chain joins TRBV6-1 to TRBJ2-5; 7 central bases correspond to TRBD1. Trimming removed 6 bases from V and 1 base from J; the gene matches leave 11 bases unexplained. Spanning cysteine to phenylalanine, the CDR3 consists of 16 amino acids. CDR3 DNA is the only sequence kept; it has 48 bases, read in frame from the first base. Based on the germline V gene, the CDR1 and CDR2 sequences are MNHNS and SASEGT.